Each of the 2 T cell receptor beta chains below was sequenced from the same sample in a study of OX40 agonist ivuxolimab in advanced cancers. Data came from immunoSEQ multiplex PCR; TCRdb stores just in-frame clones and leaves some out. The sample includes about 76,000 clones, about 87% seen only once; the top ten take around 7.5%. The specimen comprised CD4+ or CD8+ T cells sorted from blood, sampled in a trial of the OX40 agonist ivuxolimab. Every receptor here comes from an adult with an advanced solid tumor such as melanoma, head and neck, liver or kidney cancer.

The chain is built from TRBV7-2 and TRBJ1-3; D is undetermined. The germline V and J ends were trimmed by 3 bases and 4 bases, with 10 bases remaining between them. CDR3 length: 14 residues. The germline gives CDR1 SGHTA, CDR2 FQGNSA. The CDR3, as DNA: TGTGCCAGCAGCTTCCGGGAGTCCGGAAACACCATATATTTT. Protein sequence: CASSFRESGNTIYF. Combining the CDR3 with reference TRBV7-2 and TRBJ1-3 gives the whole variable domain GAGVSQSPSNKVTEKGKDVELRCDPISGHTALYWYRQSLGQGLEFLIYFQGNSAPDKSGLPSDRFSAERTGGSVSTLTIQRTQQEDSAVYLCASSFRESGNTIYFGEGSWLTVV.

The chain has TRBV27 and TRBJ2-3; no clear D gene. V lost 1 base and J lost 7, with 9 bases in between. Looked up from germline, CDR1 is MNHEY and CDR2 is SMNVEV (reference sequence). The CDR3 extends over 13 amino acids. This CDR3 reads CASSLFEENTQYF. In DNA, the CDR3 is TGTGCCAGCAGTTTATTTGAGGAGAATACGCAGTATTTT.